The T cell receptor (beta chain) described here comes from a study of CD8+CD57+ T cells in acquired aplastic anemia. Profiles of TCR beta VDJ and CDR3 were generated from a genomic DNA template. TCRdb ran MiXCR on the reads and lists one entry per CDR3 protein. The data hold roughly 500,000 distinct CDR3 sequences, with under 40% observed a single time. The germline gives CDR1 SGHTA, CDR2 FQGNSA. J gave up 1 base and V 6 bases, and 4 bases lay outside the gene matches. This CDR3 has 14 residues. Patients who underwent sequencing had shown CD8+CD57+ cell expansion by flow cytometry. The blood sampling took place in patients who had so far received no therapy. The sample holds a few counts of this clonotype.

This receptor was taken from a human donor with aplastic anemia. The sample comprised sorted CD4+, CD8+, or CD8+CD57+ T cells (not recorded which) from PBMCs. This rearrangement joins TRBV7-2 to TRBJ1-1; 8 bases line up with TRBD1. In DNA form, the CDR3 reads TGTGCCAGCAGAATTACAGGGGGGAACACTGAAGCTTTCTTT. Translation gives CASRITGGNTEAFF.